What follows are 3 T cell receptor beta chains derived from one specimen sequenced in a study of T cell responses to AZD1222 COVID-19 vaccine. TCRdb keeps only in-frame clones here, not all; method: immunoSEQ multiplex PCR. The data contain around 100,000 clones, about 88% of them singletons. Source: peripheral blood, taken on day 0 of AZD1222 vaccination. These receptors came from an adult in good health.

CDR3 loop: CASRGQGVINYGYTF. The CDR3 region has the DNA TGTGCCAGCAGGGGACAGGGGGTTATTAACTATGGCTACACCTTC. This chain links TRBV28 with TRBJ1-2; 11 positions match TRBD1. The CDR3 loop spans 15 amino acids. After removal of 6 bases from V and 1 base from J, the junction contained 4 bases not matched to a gene. Germline assignment: CDR1 MDHEN and CDR2 SYDVKM.

This chain uses TRBV5-1 with TRBJ1-4; 7 bases agree with TRBD1. Germline CDR1 and CDR2: SGHRS and YFSETQ. V trimming: 0 bases; J trimming: 4 bases; junction bases outside the gene matches: 0. There are 14 residues in the CDR3. For the CDR3, the DNA is TGCGCCAGCAGCTTGGGACAGGGTAATGAAAAACTGTTTTTT. Translated: CASSLGQGNEKLFF.

The chain employs TRBV7-2 and TRBJ2-7; 13 nucleotides align to TRBD2. V lost 3 bases and J lost 1; bases outside the gene matches: 0. The CDR3 loop spans 15 amino acids. Germline V gene lookup returns CDR1 SGHTA and CDR2 FQGNSA. The CDR3 DNA sequence: TGTGCCAGCAGCTTGACTAGCGGGAGGTCCTACGAGCAGTACTTC. Translating it yields CASSLTSGRSYEQYF.